The 24 T cell receptor beta chains listed next were all sequenced from one sample in a study of shared clonotypes between healthy human individuals. Measured with immunoSEQ multiplex PCR; TCRdb has only the in-frame clones, and not every one. The data show roughly 76,000 clones, about 63% seen once. Sequencing was carried out using memory CD8+ T cells sorted from blood. This sample's subset: CD45RO+ cells pooled with CCR7-negative TemRA cells. Receptor source: a man aged 25 to 40 in good health.

Only a few counts were recorded for this clone. V and J are TRBV29-1 and TRBJ1-2; D may be TRBD1 (5 bases). CDR1 and CDR2 (germline): SQVTM, ANQGSEA. The CDR3 runs to 14 residues. Trimming took off 4 bases at V and 6 bases at J, with 18 bases between the two ends. The CDR3 DNA sequence: TGCAGCGTTGGTGACAGCTTCGGGAGGAATGGCTACACCTTC. This codes for CSVGDSFGRNGYTF.

The V call is TRBV10-1, the J call TRBJ2-7, with 8 positions matching TRBD1. The CDR3 is made up of 14 amino acids. The V and J ends lost 0 bases and 5 bases, in that order; junction bases with no gene match: 3. Germline V lookup: CDR1 WNHNN, CDR2 SYGVQD (reference sequence). The CDR3 DNA follows: TGCGCCAGCAGTGAGTCGGACAGGGCCCACGAGCAGTACTTC. This gives the protein CASSESDRAHEQYF.

The chain is built from TRBV5-1 and TRBJ2-3; possibly TRBD1 or TRBD2 for D (6 bases each). Deletions cut 7 bases from V and 4 bases from J, with 19 bases between. The length of the CDR3 is 15 residues. Germline loops: CDR1 SGHRS, CDR2 YFSETQ. Here the CDR3 reads CASGQTGVLADTQYF. The CDR3 DNA is TGCGCCAGCGGACAGACGGGAGTTTTGGCAGATACGCAGTATTTT.

This clone came up a few times. The chain recombines TRBV27 with TRBJ2-7; D uncertain. CDR3 length: 14 residues. Trimming shortened V by 3 bases and J by 0 bases, and 9 bases separated the two germline ends. Germline lookup yields CDR1 MNHEY and CDR2 SMNVEV (reference sequence). This CDR3 reads CASSFRAYSYEQYF. The CDR3 nucleotides are TGTGCCAGCAGTTTCCGCGCCTACTCCTACGAGCAGTACTTC.

There are many counts of this clone. The chain has TRBV28 and TRBJ2-3; 7 bases agree with TRBD2. V shed 7 bases and J 3 bases; nucleotides not matched to a gene: 7. Germline V gene sequence: CDR1 MDHEN, CDR2 SYDVKM. The CDR3 runs to 14 residues. The CDR3 nucleotides read TGTGCCAGCAATCGGGACTACGGGACAGATACGCAGTATTTT. Its protein is CASNRDYGTDTQYF.

The chain couples TRBV7-2 to TRBJ2-5; D is perhaps TRBD1 or TRBD2 (5 bases each). The CDR3 consists of 13 residues. Trimming stripped 6 bases from V and 5 bases from J, with 13 bases between. The V gene's germline CDR1 is SGHTA and CDR2 FQGNSA. This CDR3 reads CASSTTWGETQYF. The CDR3 nucleotides are TGTGCCAGCAGTACGACATGGGGGGAGACCCAGTACTTC.

The chain links TRBV6-5 to TRBJ1-1; maybe TRBD1 (5 bases). Germline V CDR1 and CDR2: MNHEY, SVGAGI. This CDR3 is 15 amino acids long. The V end lost 5 bases, the J end lost 3 bases, and 16 bases lay between the germline ends. DNA of the CDR3: TGTGCCAGCAGTCGACAAAGGGGAGGGGACACTGAAGCTTTCTTT. Translation gives CASSRQRGGDTEAFF.

This clone has just a few counts. The V gene is TRBV28, the J gene TRBJ2-7, with D possibly being TRBD2 (6 bases). This CDR3 comprises 15 residues. Germline V CDR1 and CDR2: MDHEN, SYDVKM. V was trimmed by 2 bases and J by 1 base, leaving 12 bases between them. The CDR3 sequence: CASSLDRDWSYEQYF. The DNA of the CDR3 is TGTGCCAGCAGTTTAGACCGGGACTGGTCCTACGAGCAGTACTTC.

V usage is TRBV6-1 and J usage is TRBJ2-7; maybe TRBD1 (6 bases). The CDR3 loop spans 14 amino acids. Germline assignment: CDR1 MNHNS and CDR2 SASEGT. The germline V and J ends were trimmed by 2 bases and 4 bases, with 12 bases remaining between them. The DNA for the CDR3 is TGTGCCAGCAGTGAACTCGGGACACTGTACGAGCAGTACTTC. Its protein is CASSELGTLYEQYF.

The chain combines TRBV18 with TRBJ2-6, with D perhaps TRBD1 (6 bases). The CDR3 sequence is 18 residues long. V was cut by 2 bases and J by 2 bases, with 16 bases left in between. The germline gives CDR1 KGHSH, CDR2 LQKENI. Written as DNA, the CDR3 is TGTGCCAGCTCACCAAACGATTTTTGGGGGCCTGGGGCCAACGTCCTGACTTTC. It encodes CASSPNDFWGPGANVLTF.

This clone has just a few counts. V usage is TRBV28 and J usage is TRBJ2-5; no firm D call. CDR3 length: 19 residues. Trimming stripped 3 bases from V and 0 bases from J, with 23 bases between. Germline lookup yields CDR1 MDHEN and CDR2 SYDVKM. The chain's CDR3 is CASSFPGDFRREYQETQYF. As DNA, the CDR3 is TGTGCCAGCAGTTTTCCCGGAGACTTCAGACGAGAGTACCAAGAGACCCAGTACTTC.

The chain is built from TRBV4-1 and TRBJ2-1, with TRBD1 identical over 8 bases. The J segment lost 4 bases and the V segment lost 3 bases, leaving 11 bases of the junction unmatched. Germline values: CDR1 MGHRA, CDR2 YSYEKL. The CDR3 totals 17 residues. The CDR3 coding sequence is TGCGCCAGCAGCCATCCACAACAGGGGGATAGTTACAATGAGCAGTTCTTC. This translates into CASSHPQQGDSYNEQFF.

This clone showed up just once. The J gene is TRBJ2-7, the V gene TRBV7-2; D perhaps matches TRBD1 (5 bases). Per germline, CDR1 SGHTA and CDR2 FQGNSA. V was shortened by 2 bases and J by 9 bases, with 26 bases between the two germline ends. There are 17 residues in the CDR3. CDR3 region: CASSLLSPKFFQGWQYF. CDR3 bases: TGTGCCAGCAGCTTACTCAGTCCTAAGTTTTTTCAGGGATGGCAGTACTTC.

This chain connects TRBV4-3 to TRBJ2-1; TRBD1 agrees at 7 bases. The V segment lost 0 bases and the J segment 4 bases; nucleotides outside the gene matches: 6. Looked up from germline, CDR1 is LGHNA and CDR2 is YSLEER. The CDR3 totals 16 residues. This chain's CDR3 is CASSQDSETGYNEQFF. The CDR3 DNA sequence: TGCGCCAGCAGCCAAGATTCCGAGACAGGGTACAATGAGCAGTTCTTC.

The chain is built from TRBV5-1 and TRBJ2-7; no firm D call. CDR1 and CDR2 from the germline V gene are SGHRS and YFSETQ. V lost 0 bases and J lost 4, with 20 bases in between. The CDR3 length is 17 residues. CDR3 residues: CASSLVSGIGSEYEQYF. The CDR3 DNA reads as TGCGCCAGCAGCTTGGTTTCGGGTATCGGTTCGGAATACGAGCAGTACTTC.

The chain joins TRBV27 to TRBJ2-1, with D unresolved. V lost 6 bases to trimming and J lost 8 bases, with 14 bases between them. The germline V gene encodes CDR1 MNHEY and CDR2 SMNVEV (reference sequence). This CDR3 is 13 amino acids long. The CDR3 here is CASSPLDEDEQFF. The CDR3 DNA follows: TGTGCCAGCAGCCCCCTAGATGAGGATGAGCAGTTCTTC.

The chain carries TRBV7-9 and TRBJ2-5; possible D gene TRBD1, 6 bases. V was cut by 4 bases and J by 1 base, with 22 bases left in between. This CDR3 contains 18 residues. Germline-derived CDR1 and CDR2 are SEHNR and FQNEAQ (reference sequence). The chain's CDR3 is CASSSPYPGHITQETQYF. DNA for the CDR3: TGTGCCAGCAGCTCCCCCTACCCGGGACATATAACCCAAGAGACCCAGTACTTC.

This rearrangement joins TRBV5-5 to TRBJ2-7; D is perhaps TRBD1 (7 bases). Trimming cost V 4 bases and J 3 bases, with 20 bases left between them. The length of the CDR3 is 16 residues. Germline V gene data show CDR1 as SGHKS and CDR2 as YYEKEE (reference sequence). This chain's CDR3 is CASSKWRDSPYYEQYF. The DNA for the CDR3 is TGTGCCAGCAGCAAGTGGAGGGACAGCCCCTACTACGAGCAGTACTTC.

The CDR3 DNA reads TGTGCCAGCAGCGACGAGGGACTAGCGGGAAAGAAACACGGGACACAAGGCTACAATGAGCAGTTCTTC. Translation gives CASSDEGLAGKKHGTQGYNEQFF. V usage is TRBV9 and J usage is TRBJ2-1, with 13 bases fitting TRBD2. The CDR3 spans 23 residues. Germline V gene data show CDR1 as SGDLS and CDR2 as YYNGEE. V was pared by 3 bases and J by 3 bases, with 24 bases of the junction left unmatched.

The chain combines TRBV6-5 with TRBJ2-1; a possible D gene is TRBD2 (5 bases). The CDR3 runs 15 residues. Germline V gives CDR1 MNHEY, CDR2 SVGAGI. Trimming removed 4 bases at V and 9 bases at J, with 19 bases between. The CDR3 is CASSLYPDGVPEQFF. CDR3 in DNA: TGTGCCAGCAGTTTATATCCGGACGGGGTACCTGAGCAGTTCTTC.

In this sample, this clone turned up a few times. The rearrangement uses TRBV7-6 and TRBJ2-1; D remains ambiguous. The germline V and J ends were trimmed by 1 base and 12 bases, with 4 bases remaining between them. Germline V gene lookup returns CDR1 SGHVS and CDR2 FNYEAQ. The CDR3 has 10 amino acids. The CDR3 bases are TGTGCCAGCAGCTTAGGCGGGCAGTTCTTC. This codes for CASSLGGQFF. Full variable domain (remainder filled in from reference TRBV7-6 and TRBJ2-1): GAGVSQSPRYKVTKRGQDVALRCDPISGHVSLYWYRQALGQGPEFLTYFNYEAQQDKSGLPNDRFSAERPEGSISTLTIQRTEQRDSAMYRCASSLGGQFFGPGTRLTVL.

In this sample, this clone turned up once. The chain is built from TRBV25-1 and TRBJ1-1; 9 bases align to TRBD1. There are 14 residues in the CDR3. The germline V gene encodes CDR1 MGHDK and CDR2 SYGVNS. Trimming at V came to 5 bases and at J to 4 bases, leaving 5 bases not matched to a gene. CDR3 amino acids: CASSSTGGITEAFF. The CDR3 nucleotides are TGTGCCAGCAGTTCTACAGGGGGCATCACTGAAGCTTTCTTT.

V usage is TRBV5-1 and J usage is TRBJ2-3; 8 nucleotides line up with TRBD2. The CDR3 is 16 residues long. Germline values: CDR1 SGHRS, CDR2 YFSETQ. V lost 4 bases, J lost 4 bases, and 11 bases stayed unmatched. In DNA form, the CDR3 reads TGCGCCAGCAGCAAAGGAGCGGGAGAATTACCAGATACGCAGTATTTT. It encodes CASSKGAGELPDTQYF.

V and J are TRBV4-2 and TRBJ2-7; D may match TRBD1 or TRBD2 (5 bases each). The CDR3 consists of 14 residues. Germline CDR1 reads LGHNA; CDR2 reads YNFKEQ. V lost 0 bases and J lost 6, with 12 bases in between. The CDR3 here is CASSQDGVGTEQYF. The CDR3 region has the DNA TGTGCCAGCAGCCAAGATGGGGTCGGGACCGAGCAGTACTTC.